This TCR beta chain was observed in a study of cytomegalovirus exposure and HLA in healthy donors. Clones were read by immunoSEQ multiplex PCR, and TCRdb kept only the in-frame ones, dropping some. The data contain about 79,000 clones, under 95% of them singletons. Germline lookup yields CDR1 LNHNV and CDR2 YYDKDF (reference sequence). With V trimmed by 9 bases and J by 4 bases, 9 bases remained unmatched. The CDR3 is made up of 15 amino acids. This clonotype was sampled from a woman in her twenties or thirties in good health and CMV-seronegative. The chain has TRBV15 and TRBJ1-4; 9 bases line up with TRBD1. The sample taken for sequencing was PBMCs. The CDR3 spells CATKDRGQYNEKLFF. The CDR3, as DNA: TGTGCCACAAAGGACAGGGGACAATATAATGAAAAACTGTTTTTT.